This entry features one T cell receptor (beta chain) sequence. This specimen belongs to a study of blood T cell repertoires in COVID-19. Method: immunoSEQ multiplex PCR; TCRdb's copy keeps in-frame clones and lacks some. The data contain around 220,000 clones, roughly 76% of them singletons. Trimming removed 4 bases from V and 9 bases from J; junction bases left unmatched: 8. The CDR3 is 15 amino acids. Looked up from germline, CDR1 is SGHDT and CDR2 is YYEEEE. What was sequenced was peripheral blood. The chain is built from TRBV5-6 and TRBJ1-6; 9 bases agree with TRBD1. The TCR originated in a human donor in a cohort sampled during active COVID-19. DNA for the CDR3: TGTGCCAGCAGCAGAATACAGGGGGCGACTTCACCCCTCCACTTT. This gives the protein CASSRIQGATSPLHF.